This TCR beta chain originates from a study of identical twins. Whole-study findings and limits: Out-of-frame sharing of TCR alpha in monozygotic twins was underestimated by models. Invariant MAIT and iNKT cells may have partly biased zero-insertion analyses.

The cDNA had a unique molecular identifier and a template-switch universal primer site. TCRdb independently ran MiXCR on the 5' RACE reads; one entry per CDR3 protein. The sample consists of 200,000 to 250,000 distinct CDR3 sequences, under 10% of them appearing once. No donor was unhealthy or non-Caucasian. This clonotype was counted a few times. No antigen is known for it. These same records also appear under a second study, on yellow fever vaccine responses in identical twins.

The sequence was collected from a young woman in good health. The sequenced sample consisted of memory (CD45RO+) T cells sorted from blood.

The CDR3 DNA is TGTGCCAGCAGCTCAGGACCTGTAGCTAGCGGCTACGAGCAGTACTTC. Translating it yields CASSSGPVASGYEQYF. The chain combines TRBV7-9 with TRBJ2-7; 7 bases are shared with TRBD2. The J segment lost 3 bases and the V segment lost 4 bases, leaving 12 bases of the junction unmatched. Germline lookup yields CDR1 SEHNR and CDR2 FQNEAQ (reference sequence). The CDR3 spans 16 residues.